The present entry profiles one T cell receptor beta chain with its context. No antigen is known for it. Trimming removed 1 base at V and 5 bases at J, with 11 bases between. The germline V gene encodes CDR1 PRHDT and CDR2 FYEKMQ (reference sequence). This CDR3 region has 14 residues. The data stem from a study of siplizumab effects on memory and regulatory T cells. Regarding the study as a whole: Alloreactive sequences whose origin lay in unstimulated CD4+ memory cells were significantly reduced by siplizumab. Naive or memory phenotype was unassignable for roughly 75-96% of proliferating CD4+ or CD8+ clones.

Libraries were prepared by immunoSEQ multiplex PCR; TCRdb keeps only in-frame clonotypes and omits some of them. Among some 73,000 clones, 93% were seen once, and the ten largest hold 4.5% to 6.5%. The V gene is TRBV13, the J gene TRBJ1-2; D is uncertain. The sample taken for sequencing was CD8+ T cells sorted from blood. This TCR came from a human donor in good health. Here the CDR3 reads CASSLASVGYGYTF. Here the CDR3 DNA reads TGTGCCAGCAGCTTAGCTTCAGTTGGGTATGGCTACACCTTC.